Given below is one TCR beta chain in context. Its specificity is unknown. Trimming took off 8 bases at V and 4 bases at J, with 14 bases between the two ends. The length of the CDR3 is 14 residues. Germline-derived CDR1 and CDR2 are KGHSH and LQKENI. The sample is drawn from a study of T cell responses to AZD1222 COVID-19 vaccine. Study results and caveats: Repertoire samples came only from after the peak T cell response.

The protocol was immunoSEQ multiplex PCR, while the TCRdb copy is restricted to in-frame clones and leaves out a portion. The sample yields some 150,000 clones, less than 95% seen once. The material sequenced was peripheral blood, taken on day 0 of AZD1222 vaccination. The chain has TRBV18 and TRBJ2-2; D not certain. The source of this sequence is an adult in good health. CDR3: CASPNPGATGELFF. Here the CDR3 DNA reads TGTGCCAGCCCAAACCCAGGAGCCACCGGGGAGCTGTTTTTT.